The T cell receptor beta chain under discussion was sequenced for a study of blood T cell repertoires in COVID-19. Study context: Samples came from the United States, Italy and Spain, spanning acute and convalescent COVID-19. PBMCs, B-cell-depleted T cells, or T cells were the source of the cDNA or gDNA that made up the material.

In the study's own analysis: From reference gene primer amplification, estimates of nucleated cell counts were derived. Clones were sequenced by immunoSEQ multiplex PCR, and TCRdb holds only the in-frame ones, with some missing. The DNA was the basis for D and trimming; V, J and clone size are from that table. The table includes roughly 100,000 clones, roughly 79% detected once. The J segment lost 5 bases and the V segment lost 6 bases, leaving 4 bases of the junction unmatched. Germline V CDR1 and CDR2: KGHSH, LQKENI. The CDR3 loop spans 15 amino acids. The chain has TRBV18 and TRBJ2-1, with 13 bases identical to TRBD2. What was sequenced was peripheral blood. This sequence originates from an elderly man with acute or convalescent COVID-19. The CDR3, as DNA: TGTGCCAGCTCGTCCGGGACTAGCGGGAACAATGAGCAGTTCTTC. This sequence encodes CASSSGTSGNNEQFF.